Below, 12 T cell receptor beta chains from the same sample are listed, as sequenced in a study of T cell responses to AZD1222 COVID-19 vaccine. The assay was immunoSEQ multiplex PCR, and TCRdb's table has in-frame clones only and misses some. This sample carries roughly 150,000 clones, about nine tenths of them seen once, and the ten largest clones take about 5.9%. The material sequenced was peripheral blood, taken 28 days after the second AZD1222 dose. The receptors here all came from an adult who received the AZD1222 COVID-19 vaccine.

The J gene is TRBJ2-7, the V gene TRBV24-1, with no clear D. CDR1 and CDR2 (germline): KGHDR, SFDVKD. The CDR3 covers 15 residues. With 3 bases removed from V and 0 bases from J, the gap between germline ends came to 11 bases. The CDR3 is CATSDSTDFSYEQYF. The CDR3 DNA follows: TGTGCCACCAGTGATAGTACAGATTTCTCCTACGAGCAGTACTTC.

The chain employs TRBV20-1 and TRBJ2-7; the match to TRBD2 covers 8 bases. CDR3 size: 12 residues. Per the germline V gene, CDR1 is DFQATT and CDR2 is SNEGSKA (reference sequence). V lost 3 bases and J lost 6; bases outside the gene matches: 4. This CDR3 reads CSASRGGSEQYF. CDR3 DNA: TGCAGTGCTAGTCGGGGGGGGTCCGAGCAGTACTTC.

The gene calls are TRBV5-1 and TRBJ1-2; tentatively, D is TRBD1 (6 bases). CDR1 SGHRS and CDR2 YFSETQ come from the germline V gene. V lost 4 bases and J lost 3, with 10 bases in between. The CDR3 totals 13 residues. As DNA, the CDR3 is TGCGCCAGCAGCGCGGACAGCTACTATGGCTACACCTTC. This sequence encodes CASSADSYYGYTF.

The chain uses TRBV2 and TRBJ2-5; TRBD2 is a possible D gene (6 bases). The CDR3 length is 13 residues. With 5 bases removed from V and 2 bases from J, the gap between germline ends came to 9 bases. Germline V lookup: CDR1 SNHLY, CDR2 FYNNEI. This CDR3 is CASSRDLQETQYF. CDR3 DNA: TGTGCCAGCAGTCGGGACTTACAAGAGACCCAGTACTTC.

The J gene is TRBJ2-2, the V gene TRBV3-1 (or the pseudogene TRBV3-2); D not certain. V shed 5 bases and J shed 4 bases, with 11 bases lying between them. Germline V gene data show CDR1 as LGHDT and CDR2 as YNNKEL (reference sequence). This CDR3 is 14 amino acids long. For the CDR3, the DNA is TGTGCCAGCAGCTCACACCCTGGCACCGGGGAGCTGTTTTTT. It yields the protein CASSSHPGTGELFF.

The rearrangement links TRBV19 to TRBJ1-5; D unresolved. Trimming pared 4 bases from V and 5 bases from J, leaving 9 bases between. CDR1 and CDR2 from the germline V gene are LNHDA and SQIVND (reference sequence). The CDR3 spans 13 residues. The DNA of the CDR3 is TGTGCCAGTAGTACGTTGTTAGATCAGCCCCAGCATTTT. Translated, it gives CASSTLLDQPQHF.

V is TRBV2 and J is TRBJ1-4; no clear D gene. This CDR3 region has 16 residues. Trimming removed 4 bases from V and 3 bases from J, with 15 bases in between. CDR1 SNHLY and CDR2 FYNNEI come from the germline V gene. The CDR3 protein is CASSGPPLGANEKLFF. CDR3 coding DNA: TGTGCCAGCAGTGGCCCCCCTTTGGGAGCTAATGAAAAACTGTTTTTT. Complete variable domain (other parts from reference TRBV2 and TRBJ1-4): EPEVTQTPSHQVTQMGQEVILRCVPISNHLYFYWYRQILGQKVEFLVSFYNNEISEKSEIFDDQFSVERPDGSNFTLKIRSTKLEDSAMYFCASSGPPLGANEKLFFGSGTQLSVL.

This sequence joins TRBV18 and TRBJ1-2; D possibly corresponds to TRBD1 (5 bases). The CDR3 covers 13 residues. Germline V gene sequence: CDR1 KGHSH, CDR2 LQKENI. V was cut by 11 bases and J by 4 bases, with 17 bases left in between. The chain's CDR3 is CAGGDSRAYGYTF. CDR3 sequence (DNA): TGTGCCGGTGGAGACAGCAGAGCCTATGGCTACACCTTC.

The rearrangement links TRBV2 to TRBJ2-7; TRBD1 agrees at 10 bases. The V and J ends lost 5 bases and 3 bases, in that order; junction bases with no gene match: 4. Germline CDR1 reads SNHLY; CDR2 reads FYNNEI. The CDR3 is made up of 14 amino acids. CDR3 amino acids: CASSPRTGGYEQYF. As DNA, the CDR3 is TGTGCCAGCAGTCCGCGGACAGGGGGCTACGAGCAGTACTTC.

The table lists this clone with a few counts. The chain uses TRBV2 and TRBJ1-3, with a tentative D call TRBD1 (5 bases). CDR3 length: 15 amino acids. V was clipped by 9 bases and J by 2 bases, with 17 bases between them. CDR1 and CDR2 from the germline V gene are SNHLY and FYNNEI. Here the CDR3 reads CASSGGRVAGNTIYF. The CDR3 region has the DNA TGTGCCAGTTCGGGCGGCAGGGTGGCTGGAAACACCATATATTTT. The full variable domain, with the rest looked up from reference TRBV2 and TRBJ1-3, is EPEVTQTPSHQVTQMGQEVILRCVPISNHLYFYWYRQILGQKVEFLVSFYNNEISEKSEIFDDQFSVERPDGSNFTLKIRSTKLEDSAMYFCASSGGRVAGNTIYFGEGSWLTVV.

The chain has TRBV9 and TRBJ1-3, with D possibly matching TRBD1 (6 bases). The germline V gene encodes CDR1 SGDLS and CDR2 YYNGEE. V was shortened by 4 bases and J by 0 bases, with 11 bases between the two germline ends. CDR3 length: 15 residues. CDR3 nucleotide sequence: TGTGCCAGCAGCAGACAGGAATTCTCTGGAAACACCATATATTTT. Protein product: CASSRQEFSGNTIYF. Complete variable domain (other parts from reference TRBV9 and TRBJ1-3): DSGVTQTPKHLITATGQRVTLRCSPRSGDLSVYWYQQSLDQGLQFLIQYYNGEERAKGNILERFSAQQFPDLHSELNLSSLELGDSALYFCASSRQEFSGNTIYFGEGSWLTVV.

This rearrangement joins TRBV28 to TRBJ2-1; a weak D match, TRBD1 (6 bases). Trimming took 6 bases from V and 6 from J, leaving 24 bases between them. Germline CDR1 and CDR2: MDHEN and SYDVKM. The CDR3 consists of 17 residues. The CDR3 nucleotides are TGTGCCAGCAGACCCTTCCTGACAGGACGGGATCGCAATGAGCAGTTCTTC. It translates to CASRPFLTGRDRNEQFF.